The TCR beta chain under discussion was sequenced for a study of blood T cell repertoires in COVID-19. Study-wide context: Sites in the United States, Italy and Spain provided acute and convalescent COVID-19 samples. The cDNA or gDNA used as material had been derived from T cells, B-cell-depleted T cells, or PBMCs.

Profiled with immunoSEQ multiplex PCR; TCRdb holds only in-frame clones, not every one. Here the sample spans 60,000 to 70,000 clones, around 87% being singletons. Seattle enrolled patients during active infection and tracked them longitudinally. The sample was peripheral blood. The clonotype was recovered from a man aged 35 to 55 with COVID-19, enrolled during active disease.

The CDR3 coding sequence is TGTGCCAGCAGCAATAAGGGGCGCCCCCTCTACGAGCAGTACTTC. Translated: CASSNKGRPLYEQYF. The chain recombines TRBV21-1 with TRBJ2-7; the DNA was not compared with TRBD1, the D call given in the table. TRBV21-1 has pseudogene status. The CDR3 covers 15 residues.